Presented here are 29 T cell receptor beta chains from one specimen sequenced in a study of cytomegalovirus exposure and HLA in healthy donors. Primers included in the PCR were 60 Vbeta and 13 Jbeta primers. Clones were sequenced by immunoSEQ multiplex PCR, and TCRdb holds only the in-frame ones, with some missing. This sample lists some 96,000 clones; its ten largest clones have around 3.6%. The specimen was PBMCs. The origin of the receptors is a woman in her 30s in good health and CMV-seronegative.

This rearrangement joins TRBV7-9 to TRBJ1-4; a weak D match, TRBD1 (5 bases). The CDR3 runs to 16 residues. Trimming left V 1 base short and J 2 bases short, with 11 bases between. The germline gives CDR1 SEHNR, CDR2 FQNEAQ (reference sequence). As DNA, the CDR3 is TGTGCCAGCAGCTTAGTCAGGGAGGTGACTAATGAAAAACTGTTTTTT. This sequence encodes CASSLVREVTNEKLFF.

The V gene is TRBV29-1, the J gene TRBJ1-1; tentative D call: TRBD1 (5 bases). This CDR3 has 14 residues. The V gene lost 5 bases and the J gene lost 6 bases, with 19 bases spanning the gap. The germline V gene has CDR1 SQVTM and CDR2 ANQGSEA. As DNA, the CDR3 is TGCAGCGTTCAGGGTATGAACGGACGGCCTGAAGCTTTCTTT. It codes for CSVQGMNGRPEAFF.

The chain couples TRBV5-4 to TRBJ2-3, with 8 bases that match TRBD2. V lost 3 bases, J lost 0 bases, and 9 bases stayed unmatched. This CDR3 has 17 amino acids. Germline lookup yields CDR1 SGHNT and CDR2 YYREEE (reference sequence). The CDR3 is CASSSSGGLGSTDTQYF. The CDR3 nucleotides read TGTGCCAGCAGCTCAAGCGGGGGCCTCGGTAGCACAGATACGCAGTATTTT.

The V gene is TRBV4-2, the J gene TRBJ1-5; 8 positions match TRBD1. The CDR3 extends over 16 amino acids. Trimming removed 0 bases from V and 7 bases from J; junction bases left unmatched: 8. Germline assignment: CDR1 LGHNA and CDR2 YNFKEQ. The CDR3 coding sequence is TGTGCCAGCAGCCAAGAGGGAGACAGGGGAAGGCAGCCCCAGCATTTT. The encoded protein is CASSQEGDRGRQPQHF.

The chain links TRBV5-4 to TRBJ2-5; tentatively, D is TRBD1 (5 bases). Per the germline V gene, CDR1 is SGHNT and CDR2 is YYREEE (reference sequence). V lost 4 bases to trimming and J lost 1 base, with 14 bases between them. The CDR3 has 15 residues. In nucleotides, the CDR3 is TGTGCCAGCAGCCGGTCAGGGTCAAGCCAAGAGACCCAGTACTTC. This sequence encodes CASSRSGSSQETQYF.

J is TRBJ2-5 and V is TRBV7-2; D unresolved. Germline V gene sequence: CDR1 SGHTA, CDR2 FQGNSA. The CDR3 totals 13 residues. Trimming took 6 bases from V and 5 from J, leaving 13 bases between them. The CDR3 spells CASSYPGLETQYF. Here the CDR3 DNA reads TGTGCCAGCAGTTACCCAGGCCTGGAGACCCAGTACTTC.

J is TRBJ2-2 and V is TRBV19; 10 bases are shared with TRBD2. There are 16 residues in the CDR3. The V gene's germline CDR1 is LNHDA and CDR2 SQIVND (reference sequence). Unmatched junction bases numbered 2, after V lost 3 bases and J lost 1 base. CDR3 amino acids: CASSMPSGGNTGELFF. For the CDR3, the DNA is TGTGCCAGTAGTATGCCTAGCGGGGGGAACACCGGGGAGCTGTTTTTT.

Turning to this clone: The identical CDR3 is also encoded by other nucleotide sequences in the sample. The chain uses TRBV5-5 and TRBJ2-1; 9 nucleotides align to TRBD1. From germline, CDR1 is SGHKS and CDR2 YYEKEE (reference sequence). V was pared by 2 bases and J by 5 bases, with 5 bases of the junction left unmatched. This CDR3 spans 15 amino acids. The CDR3 DNA follows: TGTGCCAGCAGCTTTCGAGGACAGGGGAACAATGAGCAGTTCTTC. It is translated as CASSFRGQGNNEQFF.

This chain links TRBV25-1 with TRBJ2-3; TRBD2 matches at 11 bases. With V trimmed by 6 bases and J by 2 bases, 1 base remained unmatched. This CDR3 region has 14 residues. The germline V gene has CDR1 MGHDK and CDR2 SYGVNS. The chain's CDR3 is CASRGLADTDTQYF. Here the CDR3 DNA reads TGTGCCAGCAGGGGACTAGCGGACACAGATACGCAGTATTTT.

The rearrangement uses TRBV15 and TRBJ2-3, with 8 bases lining up with TRBD2. This CDR3 is 16 amino acids long. CDR1 and CDR2 (germline): LNHNV, YYDKDF (reference sequence). V shed 1 base and J 3 bases; nucleotides not matched to a gene: 6. The CDR3 DNA reads as TGTGCCACCAGCAGAGTAAGCGGGGGCAAAACAGATACGCAGTATTTT. Translated, it gives CATSRVSGGKTDTQYF.

V gene TRBV6-5 combines with J gene TRBJ1-1; possibly TRBD1 for D (6 bases). Germline CDR1 reads MNHEY; CDR2 reads SVGAGI. V lost 7 bases to trimming and J lost 4 bases, with 16 bases between them. This CDR3 has 14 amino acids. CDR3 loop: CASTPSGGGTEAFF. CDR3 nucleotides: TGTGCCAGCACCCCGAGCGGGGGCGGCACTGAAGCTTTCTTT.

The chain joins TRBV20-1 to TRBJ1-5; D gene unclear. V shed 5 bases and J shed 8 bases, with 10 bases lying between them. The CDR3 spans 11 residues. Germline V lookup: CDR1 DFQATT, CDR2 SNEGSKA (reference sequence). The CDR3 region has the DNA TGCAGTGCTTCTACGGTTGAGCCCCAGCATTTT. This codes for CSASTVEPQHF.

The chain joins TRBV10-2 to TRBJ2-5; TRBD1 aligns across 8 bases. Per the germline V gene, CDR1 is WSHSY and CDR2 is SAAADI. V lost 8 bases and J lost 14; bases outside the gene matches: 16. This CDR3 spans 13 amino acids. CDR3 residues: CASSTRTGPRAYF. The CDR3 DNA follows: TGCGCCAGCTCAACTCGGACAGGGCCAAGAGCCTACTTC.

The rearrangement uses TRBV9 and TRBJ2-3; maybe TRBD2 (6 bases). CDR3 length: 16 residues. The V gene's germline CDR1 is SGDLS and CDR2 YYNGEE. The V end was cut by 4 bases, the J end by 0 bases, with 15 bases between. The CDR3 spells CASSPYQGLSTDTQYF. The DNA of the CDR3 is TGTGCCAGCAGCCCATATCAGGGACTCAGCACAGATACGCAGTATTTT.

The CDR3 sequence: CASSPPDRAHEQYF. CDR3 nucleotides: TGTGCCAGCTCACCGCCAGACAGGGCCCACGAGCAGTACTTC. The J gene is TRBJ2-7, the V gene TRBV18; TRBD1 matches 7 bases. The CDR3 consists of 14 residues. Germline V gene data show CDR1 as KGHSH and CDR2 as LQKENI. V was pared by 3 bases and J by 5 bases, with 7 bases of the junction left unmatched.

This rearrangement joins TRBV28 to TRBJ1-5; 8 positions match TRBD1. Per germline, CDR1 MDHEN and CDR2 SYDVKM. Trimming took 10 bases from V and 0 from J; bases not matched to a gene: 2. The CDR3 sequence is 13 residues long. DNA of the CDR3: TGTGCCATTGACAGGGGTAGCAATCAGCCCCAGCATTTT. It is translated as CAIDRGSNQPQHF.

The chain recombines TRBV27 with TRBJ1-1; 11 bases match TRBD1. The germline V gene has CDR1 MNHEY and CDR2 SMNVEV (reference sequence). This CDR3 is 14 amino acids long. With 2 bases clipped from V and 4 bases from J, the junction kept 0 bases outside the gene matches. The CDR3 reads CASSLGTGGTEAFF. In nucleotides, the CDR3 is TGTGCCAGCAGTTTAGGGACAGGGGGCACTGAAGCTTTCTTT.

CDR3 loop: CASSNWGQGDEQYF. The CDR3 DNA is TGCGCCAGCAGCAACTGGGGACAGGGCGACGAGCAGTACTTC. V usage is TRBV5-1 and J usage is TRBJ2-7, with 9 bases fitting TRBD1. Germline V gene data show CDR1 as SGHRS and CDR2 as YFSETQ. The CDR3 has 14 amino acids. V was clipped by 4 bases and J by 5 bases; unmatched bases: 7.

The CDR3 DNA reads TGTGCCAGCAGTTCGGAGCTGCTCGGTACGCAGTATTTT. It codes for CASSSELLGTQYF. The V call is TRBV2, the J call TRBJ2-3; D ambiguous. V lost 5 bases to trimming and J lost 8 bases, with 14 bases between them. The CDR3 runs to 13 residues. From germline, CDR1 is SNHLY and CDR2 FYNNEI.

CDR3 bases: TGTGCCAGCAGCTTGTATGGGGGCGAGGAAGAGACCCAGTACTTC. Protein: CASSLYGGEEETQYF. The chain links TRBV5-6 to TRBJ2-5; possible D gene TRBD1, 6 bases. The V end was cut by 1 base, the J end by 3 bases, with 13 bases between. The germline gives CDR1 SGHDT, CDR2 YYEEEE. This CDR3 comprises 15 residues.

The CDR3 region is CASSWDRGVYEQYF. CDR3 DNA: TGTGCCAGCAGCTGGGACAGGGGAGTCTACGAGCAGTACTTC. The chain joins TRBV11-3 to TRBJ2-5; 10 positions agree with TRBD1. The J call could be wrong; TRBJ2-7 is a better fit for the DNA end. The CDR3 runs 14 residues. Germline V lookup: CDR1 SGHNT, CDR2 YENEEA.

The chain links TRBV4-2 to TRBJ2-5; TRBD2 matches 10 bases. CDR1 LGHNA and CDR2 YNFKEQ come from the germline V gene. This CDR3 has 15 residues. Trimming cost V 1 base and J 3 bases; bases outside gene matches: 2. The CDR3 DNA sequence: TGTGCCAGCAGCCAAGGAGCGGGGGGGGAAGAGACCCAGTACTTC. Translation: CASSQGAGGEETQYF.

This chain joins TRBV10-3 and TRBJ1-1; D possibly corresponds to TRBD1 (5 bases). The length of the CDR3 is 14 residues. V lost 0 bases and J lost 2, with 7 bases in between. Germline-derived CDR1 and CDR2 are ENHRY and SYGVKD. The CDR3 nucleotides are TGTGCCATCAGTGAGTCACAGGCCAACACTGAAGCTTTCTTT. Translation: CAISESQANTEAFF.

The V call is TRBV11-2, the J call TRBJ2-1, with D hard to call. V dropped 4 bases and J dropped 6 bases, with 4 bases sitting between them. Germline V CDR1 and CDR2: SGHAT, FQNNGV. The CDR3 sequence is 11 residues long. The CDR3 DNA follows: TGTGCCAGCAGCTCTATCAATGAGCAGTTCTTC. Translated, it gives CASSSINEQFF.

This chain joins TRBV29-1 and TRBJ1-4; TRBD1 matches 9 bases. The junction had 5 bases not matched to a gene; V was cut back by 7 bases and J by 5 bases. Germline lookup yields CDR1 SQVTM and CDR2 ANQGSEA. The CDR3 spans 13 residues. The CDR3 DNA reads as TGCAGCGCGACCGGGACAGGGAATGAAAAACTGTTTTTT. The encoded protein is CSATGTGNEKLFF.

The genes are TRBV14 and TRBJ2-7; possibly TRBD2 for D (7 bases). There are 15 residues in the CDR3. V was shortened by 4 bases and J by 0 bases, with 13 bases between the two germline ends. From germline, CDR1 is SGHDN and CDR2 FVKESK. The CDR3 sequence: CASSLGGRGSYEQYF. DNA for the CDR3: TGTGCCAGCAGCCTCGGGGGGCGAGGCTCCTACGAGCAGTACTTC. Full variable domain (rest looked up from reference TRBV14 and TRBJ2-7): EAGVTQFPSHSVIEKGQTVTLRCDPISGHDNLYWYRRVMGKEIKFLLHFVKESKQDESGMPNNRFLAERTGGTYSTLKVQPAELEDSGVYFCASSLGGRGSYEQYFGPGTRLTVT.

Comments on this clone: The junction and the germline gene differ at one end; a read error may be behind it. This chain connects TRBV19 to TRBJ1-2; 8 bases are shared with TRBD1. The V gene's germline CDR1 is LNHDA and CDR2 SQIVND (reference sequence). This CDR3 is 14 amino acids long. CDR3 sequence: CASSISAGGYGCTF. The CDR3 region has the DNA TGTGCCAGTAGTATCTCGGCAGGGGGCTATGGCTGCACCTTC.

CDR3 residues: CASSPSGGPGETQYF. As DNA, the CDR3 is TGTGCCAGCAGCCCGAGCGGGGGGCCTGGAGAGACCCAGTACTTC. This chain connects TRBV7-3 to TRBJ2-5; TRBD2 matches 9 bases. The CDR3 covers 15 residues. The J segment lost 4 bases and the V segment lost 5 bases, leaving 8 bases of the junction unmatched. Germline assignment: CDR1 SGHTA and CDR2 FQGTGA.

This chain connects TRBV2 to TRBJ1-2; D is uncertain. V lost 6 bases and J lost 0, with 11 bases in between. The length of the CDR3 is 14 residues. Germline V gives CDR1 SNHLY, CDR2 FYNNEI. In DNA, the CDR3 is TGTGCCAGCAGCCCCGAGGTGTCTAACTATGGCTACACCTTC. Its protein is CASSPEVSNYGYTF.